These 10 T cell receptor beta chains were sequenced from one sample in a study of T cells expressing NK-cell markers (dated by TCRdb to the early 2020s). Library creation used 5' RACE. The sample was run on an Illumina HiSeq 2000. TCRdb reprocessed the reads, so every CDR3 protein sequence counts as one entry and DNA is not shown. The data table for this sample lists about 260,000 distinct CDR3 sequences. 0.39% of the sample is taken by the ten largest. Input material: blood T cells: a sorted CD56 or NKG2C T cell subset, CD4+ or CD8+ T cells, or bulk PBMC T cells (not recorded which). All receptors derive from a man between 18 and 29 years old in good health. Donor details come from another sample of the same person, matched by shared clones.

V usage is TRBV7-7 and J usage is TRBJ2-3. Germline-derived CDR1 and CDR2 are SSHAT and FNYEAQ (reference sequence). This CDR3 is built from 14 residues. CDR3 amino acids: CASSLRVFGDTQYF. The full variable domain, completed using reference TRBV7-7 and TRBJ2-3, is GAGVSQSPRYKVTKRGQDVTLRCDPISSHATLYWYQQALGQGPEFLTYFNYEAQPDKSGLPSDRFSAERPEGSISTLTIQRTEQRDSAMYRCASSLRVFGDTQYFGPGTRLTVL.

The rearrangement links TRBV12-3 or TRBV12-4 to TRBJ2-2; TCRdb's D call, TRBD1, is unchecked because there is no DNA. The CDR3 contains 17 residues. The CDR3 loop reads CASSLVTGGSNTGELFF.

The chain recombines TRBV7-8 with TRBJ1-5; TCRdb selects TRBD1, and the lack of DNA leaves this call unchecked. CDR1 and CDR2 from the germline V gene are SGHVS and FQNEAQ. The CDR3 has 15 amino acids. The CDR3: CASSTRDRGYQPQHF.

The V and J genes are TRBV5-6 and TRBJ2-3; TCRdb outputs TRBD2, but without DNA this stays unchecked. The V gene's germline CDR1 is SGHDT and CDR2 YYEEEE. The CDR3 is 11 amino acids. CDR3 residues: CASSREATQYF. The complete variable domain, with remaining parts taken from reference TRBV5-6 and TRBJ2-3, reads DAGVTQSPTHLIKTRGQQVTLRCSPKSGHDTVSWYQQALGQGPQFIFQYYEEEERQRGNFPDRFSGHQFPNYSSELNVNALLLGDSALYLCASSREATQYFGPGTRLTVL.

V is TRBV29-1 and J is TRBJ1-1; lacking DNA, the TRBD1 call made by TCRdb goes unchecked. This CDR3 is 12 amino acids long. Germline V CDR1 and CDR2: SQVTM, ANQGSEA. The CDR3 region is CSVPRMGVEAFF.

V is TRBV29-1 and J is TRBJ1-2; TCRdb proposes TRBD1, but this gene call is untestable without DNA. Germline V CDR1 and CDR2: SQVTM, ANQGSEA. The CDR3 loop spans 14 amino acids. CDR3 sequence: CSVTGGQEGDGYTF.

J is TRBJ2-1 and V is TRBV2; the D gene TCRdb calls, TRBD1, cannot be checked with no DNA. The CDR3 has 11 amino acids. Germline V lookup: CDR1 SNHLY, CDR2 FYNNEI. CDR3 in amino acids: CASDSYNEQFF. The whole variable domain, remainder taken from reference TRBV2 and TRBJ2-1, is EPEVTQTPSHQVTQMGQEVILRCVPISNHLYFYWYRQILGQKVEFLVSFYNNEISEKSEIFDDQFSVERPDGSNFTLKIRSTKLEDSAMYFCASDSYNEQFFGPGTRLTVL.

V gene TRBV5-1 combines with J gene TRBJ2-6; TCRdb picks TRBD1, but there is no DNA to check that call. The CDR3 spans 12 residues. Germline V lookup: CDR1 SGHRS, CDR2 YFSETQ. CDR3: CASRKGVEVLTF.

CDR3 sequence: CSARLQGAGETQYF. V is TRBV20-1 and J is TRBJ2-5; without DNA, the TCRdb call of TRBD1 cannot be checked. The length of the CDR3 is 14 residues. From germline, CDR1 is DFQATT and CDR2 SNEGSKA (reference sequence).

This chain connects TRBV20-1 to TRBJ2-1; TCRdb lists TRBD1, though no DNA is available to test this call. CDR1 is DFQATT, CDR2 SNEGSKA, per germline (reference sequence). The CDR3 is 15 amino acids. This chain's CDR3 is CSAIKGQKVYNEQFF.